The following is a T cell receptor beta chain sequence with its context. This receptor's antigen is unknown. Within one base of it there is no much larger clone, and no base qualities were kept. Library preparation was by PCR. TCRdb names Illumina HiSeq 2500 as the instrument used. To normalize quantification of the TCRbeta repertoire, the TCR libraries were built with molecular barcoding that relied on unique molecular identifiers. Using fastp trimming at Q25 and MiXCR clonotype assembly, TCRdb reanalyzed the public sequencing data and kept in-frame beta chains. Each entry merges the rows of one CDR3 protein and shows their most common DNA and genes. In all, the sample holds about 250,000 distinct CDR3 sequences, and 20% to 30% of those were seen once. The ten largest clones represent around 4.8% of the sample. The data originate from a study of T-cell reconstitution after alpha-beta-depleted transplantation in children (dated by TCRdb to 2016 to 2018). About the investigation overall: The study quantitatively tracked T-cell immune reconstitution after TCRalphabeta/CD19-depleted allogeneic hematopoietic cell transplantation in children using TCR repertoire profiling. Broad study findings and their caveats: The high TCRbeta diversity at day 60 in some patients was ascribed to recipient T cells and intrathymic progenitors that had survived conditioning. Hyperexpanded clone frequencies declined over subsequent months; after one year, T-cell counts and TCRbeta diversity were mostly attributed to newly produced T cells. The apparently early alphabetaT-cell count recovery about two months after transplant was reportedly dependent on only several hundred rapidly expanded clones derived from non-depleted graft cells.

Interpreted using the paper, the treatment or condition label stands for: allogeneic hematopoietic cell transplantation with graft depleted of TCRalphabeta T cells and CD19 B cells. The transplant recipients were children given TCRalphabeta/CD19-depleted allogeneic hematopoietic cell grafts. This receptor was identified in a female patient aged 2-10 years who had a stem cell transplant for congenital amegakaryocytic thrombocytopenia, so the T cells may come from the graft donor. The specimen comprised PBMCs, mostly from graft donor cells, sampled 360 days after TCRalphabeta/CD19-depleted stem cell transplant.

The CDR3 here reads CASSDLDRGSGYTF. The sequenced DNA is TGTGCCAGCAGTGATCTCGACAGGGGAAGTGGCTACACCTTC. This chain is built from TRBV6-1 and TRBJ1-2, with 8 central nucleotides matching TRBD1. V and J are trimmed by 3 bases and 7 bases, and the gene matches miss 7 bases of the junction. From cysteine to phenylalanine, the CDR3 is 14 amino acids long. Of the read, only the CDR3 DNA is kept; its 42 bases are in frame from base 1. Reading the germline V gene gives CDR1 MNHNS and CDR2 SASEGT.